This TCR beta chain was identified during a study of blood T cell repertoires in COVID-19. Study summary: Samples of COVID-19 (acute and convalescent) were obtained from the United States, Italy and Spain. Sources were T cells, B-cell-depleted T cells, or PBMCs; the material itself was cDNA or gDNA.

CDR1 and CDR2 (germline): MGHRA, YSYEKL. V lost 3 bases and J lost 0; bases outside the gene matches: 8. The CDR3 totals 19 residues. As processed by the authors: Amplification of reference gene primers was used by the study to estimate nucleated cell counts. The assay was immunoSEQ multiplex PCR, and TCRdb's table has in-frame clones only and misses some. The V and J calls and clone size were taken over from that table, and D and trimming were inferred from the DNA. The sample holds over 200,000 clones, roughly nine tenths seen once. Source material: peripheral blood. V and J are TRBV4-1 and TRBJ2-1; 13 bases are a match to TRBD2. The sequence was obtained from a man aged 40-50 years who had recovered from COVID-19. The CDR3 loop is CASSHPGTSGALSYNEQFF. The DNA for the CDR3 is TGCGCCAGCAGCCATCCCGGGACTAGCGGGGCTCTCTCCTACAATGAGCAGTTCTTC.